This T cell receptor beta chain was captured in a study of T cells in localized non-small cell lung cancer. Findings of the study overall: Adjacent lung exhibited a median of about 50 among the 100 most abundant tumor clones. Of the tissues analyzed, uninvolved adjacent lung showed maximal T cell clonality, greater than tumor. In the blood, greater T cell density corresponded to longer overall survival.

Between the trimmed V and J ends, which lost 0 bases and 0 bases, there was a span of 5 bases. The germline V gene encodes CDR1 SEHNR and CDR2 FQNEAQ (reference sequence). The CDR3 spans 14 residues. TCRdb keeps only in-frame clones here, not all; method: immunoSEQ multiplex PCR. The sample consists of about 52,000 clones, about 87% of them appearing once. This clone has only a few counts. As yet, its antigen is unknown. Material: PBMCs, obtained before any cancer treatment. The gene calls are TRBV7-9 and TRBJ1-1; D call uncertain. The sequence derives from a female donor with stage II lung adenocarcinoma. CDR3 loop: CASSLAAMNTEAFF. The CDR3 region has the DNA TGTGCCAGCAGCTTAGCAGCCATGAACACTGAAGCTTTCTTT. Using reference TRBV7-9 and TRBJ1-1 for the parts outside the CDR3, the full variable domain is DTGVSQNPRHKITKRGQNVTFRCDPISEHNRLYWYRQTLGQGPEFLTYFQNEAQLEKSRLLSDRFSAERPKGSFSTLEIQRTEQGDSAMYLCASSLAAMNTEAFFGQGTRLTVV.